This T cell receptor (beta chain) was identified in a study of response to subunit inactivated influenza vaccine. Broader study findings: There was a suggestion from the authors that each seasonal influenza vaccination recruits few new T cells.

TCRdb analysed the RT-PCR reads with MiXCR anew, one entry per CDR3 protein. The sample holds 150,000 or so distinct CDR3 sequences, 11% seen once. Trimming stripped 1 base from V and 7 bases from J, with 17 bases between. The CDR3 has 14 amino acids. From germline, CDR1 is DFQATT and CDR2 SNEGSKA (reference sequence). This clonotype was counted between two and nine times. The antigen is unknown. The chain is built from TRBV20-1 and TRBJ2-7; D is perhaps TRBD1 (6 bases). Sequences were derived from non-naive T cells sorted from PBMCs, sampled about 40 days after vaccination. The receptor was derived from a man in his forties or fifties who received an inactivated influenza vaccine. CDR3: CSARGPRGKEEQYF. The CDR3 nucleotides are TGCAGTGCTAGAGGGCCCAGGGGCAAGGAGGAGCAGTACTTC.